These T cell receptor beta chains were read from a single sample in a study of early T cells in non-severe SARS-CoV-2 infection. In TCRdb, the 5' RACE reads were re-called with MiXCR into one record per CDR3 protein. Of fewer than 85,000 distinct CDR3 sequences detected, around 13% appear once; the ten largest clones hold nearly 6%. Sequencing input: whole blood. The receptors come from an adult who was a healthcare worker with PCR-confirmed SARS-CoV-2 infection or an uninfected control (not recorded which). Both conserved end residues are part of each CDR3. The D gene is left open where the match is weak. Expanded clones are given a class, and other clones once, few, many or no size at all.

cdr3_nt: TGTGCCAGCAGCACCGGACTAGCGGGGAAGTTCTTC; cdr3_aa: CASSTGLAGKFF; clone_size: many; j_call: TRBJ2-1; d_call: TRBD2; v_call: TRBV5-6
cdr3_nt: TGCGCCAGCAGCCAAGATCACCTTAATGAAAAACTGTTTTTT; cdr3_aa: CASSQDHLNEKLFF; clone_size: few; j_call: TRBJ1-4; d_call: .; v_call: TRBV4-1
cdr3_nt: TGCAGTGCTAGAGCAACAGGGGGCGGAAGCACCGGGGAGCTGTTTTTT; cdr3_aa: CSARATGGGSTGELFF; clone_size: few; j_call: TRBJ2-2; d_call: TRBD1; v_call: TRBV20-1
cdr3_nt: TGTGCCAGCAGTAGGGGACAGGGAACCTACGAGCAGTACTTC; cdr3_aa: CASSRGQGTYEQYF; clone_size: many; j_call: TRBJ2-7; d_call: TRBD1; v_call: TRBV2
cdr3_nt: TGTGCCAGTAGTCCCTGGGGGGCTAGAAAGTTCACTGGGGCCAACGTCCTGACTTTC; cdr3_aa: CASSPWGARKFTGANVLTF; clone_size: .; j_call: TRBJ2-6; d_call: .; v_call: TRBV19
cdr3_nt: TGTGCCAGCAGCCAAGAGCGCACAGATACGCAGTATTTT; cdr3_aa: CASSQERTDTQYF; clone_size: .; j_call: TRBJ2-3; d_call: .; v_call: TRBV4-2
cdr3_nt: TGTGCCAGTAGTGCCGAGGCATCCTACGAGCAGTACTTC; cdr3_aa: CASSAEASYEQYF; clone_size: few; j_call: TRBJ2-7; d_call: .; v_call: TRBV19
cdr3_nt: TGTGCCAGCAGTTTACGTGTAGGGCAGGGAGAAACTGAAGCTTTCTTT; cdr3_aa: CASSLRVGQGETEAFF; clone_size: few; j_call: TRBJ1-1; d_call: .; v_call: TRBV27
cdr3_nt: TGTGCCAGCAGTTACTCGCCAGGGGGGACTGAAGCTTTCTTT; cdr3_aa: CASSYSPGGTEAFF; clone_size: few; j_call: TRBJ1-1; d_call: TRBD1; v_call: TRBV6-5
cdr3_nt: TGTGCCAGCAGTTTGAGGACCACCTGGGGCACTGAAGCTTTCTTT; cdr3_aa: CASSLRTTWGTEAFF; clone_size: .; j_call: TRBJ1-1; d_call: .; v_call: TRBV12-3/TRBV12-4
cdr3_nt: TGTGCCAGCAGCTTAGACACTTGGACCGGCTACACCTTC; cdr3_aa: CASSLDTWTGYTF; clone_size: few; j_call: TRBJ1-2; d_call: .; v_call: TRBV11-2
cdr3_nt: TGTGCCAGCAGACCCAGGGGGCGAGCGGGGGAGCTGTTTTTT; cdr3_aa: CASRPRGRAGELFF; clone_size: .; j_call: TRBJ2-2; d_call: TRBD1; v_call: TRBV5-4
cdr3_nt: TGTGCCAGCAGCATGACAGGAGTTACCTACGAGCAGTACTTC; cdr3_aa: CASSMTGVTYEQYF; clone_size: many; j_call: TRBJ2-7; d_call: .; v_call: TRBV7-9
cdr3_nt: TGCAGTGCAGTAAAAGCGGGGGGACTGTTCGAAGAGCAGTTCTTC; cdr3_aa: CSAVKAGGLFEEQFF; clone_size: few; j_call: TRBJ2-1; d_call: TRBD2; v_call: TRBV20-1
cdr3_nt: TGTGCCAGTAGTGACAGCAGCTACGAGCAGTACTTC; cdr3_aa: CASSDSSYEQYF; clone_size: many; j_call: TRBJ2-7; d_call: .; v_call: TRBV19
cdr3_nt: TGTGCCAGCAGCCGATTGACCGGGACCAACAAGGAGACCCAGTACTTC; cdr3_aa: CASSRLTGTNKETQYF; clone_size: many; j_call: TRBJ2-5; d_call: .; v_call: TRBV3-1
cdr3_nt: TGCAGCGTTGACTGGCGGGAGGGAACAGATACGCAGTATTTT; cdr3_aa: CSVDWREGTDTQYF; clone_size: .; j_call: TRBJ2-3; d_call: TRBD2; v_call: TRBV29-1
cdr3_nt: TGCAGTGCTAGAGATCGGGGTAGCGGGTACAATGAGCAGTTCTTC; cdr3_aa: CSARDRGSGYNEQFF; clone_size: few; j_call: TRBJ2-1; d_call: TRBD2; v_call: TRBV20-1
cdr3_nt: TGTGCCAGCTCCGTCTCTTCGGACCTCGAGGGGTTCTTC; cdr3_aa: CASSVSSDLEGFF; clone_size: .; j_call: TRBJ2-1; d_call: .; v_call: TRBV18
cdr3_nt: TGTGCCAGCAGCTTTGTCTCGGGGCCCCTCCACTTT; cdr3_aa: CASSFVSGPLHF; clone_size: many; j_call: TRBJ1-6; d_call: .; v_call: TRBV11-2
cdr3_nt: TGTGCCAGCAGTCTACGGGCCCGAGGCCTTAATGAAAAACTGTTTTTT; cdr3_aa: CASSLRARGLNEKLFF; clone_size: .; j_call: TRBJ1-4; d_call: .; v_call: TRBV6-6
cdr3_nt: TGTGCCAGCAGTGAAGGTAGGACAGGGAGGAGCGCACCCTACGAGCAGTACTTC; cdr3_aa: CASSEGRTGRSAPYEQYF; clone_size: .; j_call: TRBJ2-7; d_call: TRBD1; v_call: TRBV2
cdr3_nt: TGTGCCAGCAGCGCACCGAGAGTTTTAGCTAACTATGGCTACACCTTC; cdr3_aa: CASSAPRVLANYGYTF; clone_size: few; j_call: TRBJ1-2; d_call: .; v_call: TRBV4-2
cdr3_nt: TGTGCCAGCAGACGACTTGGAGTGGAGACCCAGTACTTC; cdr3_aa: CASRRLGVETQYF; clone_size: .; j_call: TRBJ2-5; d_call: .; v_call: TRBV2
cdr3_nt: TGTGCCAGCAGCCCCCGGAGGGGCACTGAAGCTTTCTTT; cdr3_aa: CASSPRRGTEAFF; clone_size: .; j_call: TRBJ1-1; d_call: .; v_call: TRBV7-2
cdr3_nt: TGCAGTGCTAGCAGGGGGACTGAAGCTTTCTTT; cdr3_aa: CSASRGTEAFF; clone_size: many; j_call: TRBJ1-1; d_call: TRBD1; v_call: TRBV20-1
cdr3_nt: TGCGCCAGCAGCTTGGACGCTAGCGGTAGCACAGATACGCAGTATTTT; cdr3_aa: CASSLDASGSTDTQYF; clone_size: few; j_call: TRBJ2-3; d_call: TRBD2; v_call: TRBV5-1
cdr3_nt: TGTGCCAGCAGTTTACTAGCGGGAGCCTACGAGCAGTACTTC; cdr3_aa: CASSLLAGAYEQYF; clone_size: few; j_call: TRBJ2-7; d_call: TRBD2; v_call: TRBV27
cdr3_nt: TGTGCCAGCTCGACGACCGCGAGCTCCTACAATGAGCAGTTCTTC; cdr3_aa: CASSTTASSYNEQFF; clone_size: .; j_call: TRBJ2-1; d_call: .; v_call: TRBV18
cdr3_nt: TGTGCCAGCAGCTTACTAGCGGGATCCTACGAGCAGTACTTC; cdr3_aa: CASSLLAGSYEQYF; clone_size: few; j_call: TRBJ2-7; d_call: TRBD2; v_call: TRBV7-3
cdr3_nt: TGTGCCAGCAGCTTTTCGCCTTCTGGAAACACCATATATTTT; cdr3_aa: CASSFSPSGNTIYF; clone_size: .; j_call: TRBJ1-3; d_call: .; v_call: TRBV7-9
cdr3_nt: TGTGCCAGCAGCCGTTACTACGAGCAGTACTTC; cdr3_aa: CASSRYYEQYF; clone_size: few; j_call: TRBJ2-7; d_call: .; v_call: TRBV7-9
cdr3_nt: TGTGCCTGGAGTGTACGGTATGGATCGGGAGTCTCGGGGCAGTTCTTC; cdr3_aa: CAWSVRYGSGVSGQFF; clone_size: many; j_call: TRBJ2-1; d_call: .; v_call: TRBV30
cdr3_nt: TGTGCCAGTAGTATAGATCTAGATAGTAAGACCCAGTACTTC; cdr3_aa: CASSIDLDSKTQYF; clone_size: .; j_call: TRBJ2-5; d_call: .; v_call: TRBV19
cdr3_nt: TGCAGCGTTGAGTGGGGGAACACTGAAGCTTTCTTT; cdr3_aa: CSVEWGNTEAFF; clone_size: few; j_call: TRBJ1-1; d_call: .; v_call: TRBV29-1
cdr3_nt: TGTGCCAGCAGCAAAGGGGCCGGTTACGAGCAGTACTTC; cdr3_aa: CASSKGAGYEQYF; clone_size: few; j_call: TRBJ2-7; d_call: .; v_call: TRBV7-6
cdr3_nt: TGCAGCGTAATGGGACGCCACTCCTACGAGCAGTACTTC; cdr3_aa: CSVMGRHSYEQYF; clone_size: .; j_call: TRBJ2-7; d_call: .; v_call: TRBV29-1
cdr3_nt: TGTGCCATCAGTGAGTCGGAAGTAGACGAGCAGTACTTC; cdr3_aa: CAISESEVDEQYF; clone_size: .; j_call: TRBJ2-7; d_call: .; v_call: TRBV10-3
cdr3_nt: TGTGCCTGGAGCCAAGGCGGTTACAATGAGCAGTTCTTC; cdr3_aa: CAWSQGGYNEQFF; clone_size: few; j_call: TRBJ2-1; d_call: .; v_call: TRBV30
cdr3_nt: TGTGCCAGCAGTGAAGCAGAACCGAGCTATGGCTGGGGCTTC; cdr3_aa: CASSEAEPSYGWGF; clone_size: many; j_call: TRBJ1-2; d_call: .; v_call: TRBV2
cdr3_nt: TGTGCCAGCAGCGTAACCGGGGCCAGAAACGAGCAGTACTTC; cdr3_aa: CASSVTGARNEQYF; clone_size: .; j_call: TRBJ2-7; d_call: .; v_call: TRBV5-4